The 22 T cell receptor beta chains given below trace back to one sample, sequenced in a study of cytomegalovirus exposure and HLA in healthy donors. The study ran its PCR with 60 Vbeta and 13 Jbeta primers. The repertoire was sequenced with immunoSEQ multiplex PCR; TCRdb's copy has only in-frame clones and lacks some. This repertoire includes roughly 50,000 clones. Material for sequencing was PBMCs. These TCRs come from a woman in her thirties or forties in good health and CMV-seronegative.

The chain has TRBV7-6 and TRBJ1-4; the D gene is possibly TRBD1 (5 bases). The length of the CDR3 is 15 residues. Trimming took off 5 bases at V and 7 bases at J, with 17 bases between the two ends. Germline V lookup: CDR1 SGHVS, CDR2 FNYEAQ. Here the CDR3 DNA reads TGTGCCAGCAGCCTACAGGAAAGGGTGGGTGAAAAACTGTTTTTT. Its protein is CASSLQERVGEKLFF.

The J gene is TRBJ2-1, the V gene TRBV4-1, with 10 bases identical to TRBD2. This CDR3 comprises 17 residues. CDR1 MGHRA and CDR2 YSYEKL come from the germline V gene. Germline trimming cut 0 bases from V and 7 bases from J; bases unmatched to any gene: 9. CDR3 nucleotides: TGCGCCAGCAGCCAAGATTACGGAGCGGGAGGGCCAAATGAGCAGTTCTTC. Its protein is CASSQDYGAGGPNEQFF.

The chain employs TRBV19 and TRBJ1-2, with 9 bases lining up with TRBD1. The germline V gene encodes CDR1 LNHDA and CDR2 SQIVND (reference sequence). Unmatched junction bases numbered 6, after V lost 6 bases and J lost 1 base. CDR3 length: 15 amino acids. The CDR3 DNA follows: TGTGCCAGTAGCCAACAGGGGGCTGGTAACTATGGCTACACCTTC. Amino acids: CASSQQGAGNYGYTF.

The rearrangement uses TRBV5-1 and TRBJ2-5; 8 positions match TRBD1. The closer fit of TRBJ2-7 to the DNA end suggests the J call may be wrong. Looked up from germline, CDR1 is SGHRS and CDR2 is YFSETQ. This CDR3 is built from 14 residues. The CDR3 is CASSTQGAGYEQYF. The CDR3 DNA reads TGCGCCAGCAGCACCCAGGGGGCTGGCTACGAGCAGTACTTC.

This rearrangement joins TRBV19 to TRBJ1-1, with D perhaps matching TRBD1 (5 bases). CDR1 and CDR2 from the germline V gene are LNHDA and SQIVND (reference sequence). V was shortened by 6 bases and J by 6 bases, with 14 bases between the two germline ends. The CDR3 consists of 13 residues. DNA of the CDR3: TGTGCCAGTAGCCAACTGGGGGGTCCTGAAGCTTTCTTT. It specifies CASSQLGGPEAFF.

This rearrangement joins TRBV6-5 to TRBJ1-3; the D is unclear. The CDR3 sequence is 15 residues long. The V end lost 6 bases, the J end lost 0 bases, and 12 bases lay between the germline ends. Germline CDR1 reads MNHEY; CDR2 reads SVGAGI. Here the CDR3 DNA reads TGTGCCAGCAGCATGACTGTGAGCTCTGGAAACACCATATATTTT. It is translated as CASSMTVSSGNTIYF.

V gene TRBV5-6 combines with J gene TRBJ1-3; D is unclear. The ends were cut back, 4 bases at V and 1 base at J, with 9 bases in the middle. The CDR3 runs to 14 residues. Germline CDR1 is SGHDT and CDR2 is YYEEEE. The CDR3 coding sequence is TGTGCCAGCAGCGCCGAGGATTCTGGAAACACCATATATTTT. Translated: CASSAEDSGNTIYF.

The V and J genes are TRBV18 and TRBJ2-5; 8 bases are shared with TRBD2. The germline gives CDR1 KGHSH, CDR2 LQKENI. The CDR3 contains 16 residues. V shed 3 bases and J 5 bases; nucleotides not matched to a gene: 11. CDR3 coding DNA: TGTGCCAGCTCACCTCCGGAACGGGAGGGCCGGGAGACCCAGTACTTC. Translated: CASSPPEREGRETQYF.

This chain joins TRBV7-9 and TRBJ2-7, with 11 bases fitting TRBD2. Germline V gives CDR1 SEHNR, CDR2 FQNEAQ (reference sequence). V lost 3 bases and J lost 9; bases outside the gene matches: 10. This CDR3 has 15 amino acids. The CDR3 is CASSFPGLAENVQYF. For the CDR3, the DNA is TGTGCCAGCAGCTTCCCGGGACTAGCGGAGAATGTGCAGTACTTC.

The chain couples TRBV9 to TRBJ1-2, with 7 bases that match TRBD1. V shed 4 bases and J 4 bases; nucleotides not matched to a gene: 10. The CDR3 is 15 amino acids. Germline CDR1 is SGDLS and CDR2 is YYNGEE. CDR3 in amino acids: CASSPQGERGYGYTF. In DNA, the CDR3 is TGTGCCAGCAGCCCGCAGGGGGAACGAGGCTATGGCTACACCTTC. Variable domain in full (rest from reference TRBV9 and TRBJ1-2): DSGVTQTPKHLITATGQRVTLRCSPRSGDLSVYWYQQSLDQGLQFLIQYYNGEERAKGNILERFSAQQFPDLHSELNLSSLELGDSALYFCASSPQGERGYGYTFGSGTRLTVV.

The chain uses TRBV5-5 and TRBJ2-7; TRBD2 is a possible D gene (6 bases). The germline V gene encodes CDR1 SGHKS and CDR2 YYEKEE (reference sequence). This CDR3 has 13 amino acids. V was pared by 4 bases and J by 7 bases, with 15 bases between. The CDR3 nucleotides are TGTGCCAGCAGCGGGGACTTTAGGCCTGAGCAGTACTTC. Protein product: CASSGDFRPEQYF.

The chain links TRBV19 to TRBJ1-2; TRBD1 might be the D (5 bases). Looked up from germline, CDR1 is LNHDA and CDR2 is SQIVND (reference sequence). V was pared by 8 bases and J by 6 bases, with 16 bases between. The CDR3 sequence is 13 residues long. DNA of the CDR3: TGTGCCAGTTCACTGGGCAGGGTCGATGGCTACACCTTC. Translating it yields CASSLGRVDGYTF.

This chain links TRBV4-3 with TRBJ2-7; 13 bases are a match to TRBD2. V was clipped by 4 bases and J by 3 bases; unmatched bases: 3. Germline V gene sequence: CDR1 LGHNA, CDR2 YSLEER. The CDR3 runs 15 residues. The DNA for the CDR3 is TGCGCCAGCAGCCCCGGACTAGCGGGGGTCTACGAGCAGTACTTC. Amino acid sequence: CASSPGLAGVYEQYF.

CDR3 sequence: CASSQVYSAAFYEQYF. CDR3 DNA: TGCGCCAGCAGCCAAGTTTATTCCGCGGCATTCTACGAGCAGTACTTC. The V call is TRBV4-1, the J call TRBJ2-7; no clear D gene. Germline V gives CDR1 MGHRA, CDR2 YSYEKL. The V and J ends lost 1 base and 3 bases respectively, with 16 bases between them. This CDR3 has 16 residues.

This rearrangement joins TRBV9 to TRBJ2-3, with 12 bases identical to TRBD2. V was clipped by 0 bases and J by 1 base; unmatched bases: 6. The germline V gene encodes CDR1 SGDLS and CDR2 YYNGEE. The CDR3 length is 18 residues. The CDR3 spells CASSVATSGGRGTDTQYF. CDR3 DNA: TGTGCCAGCAGCGTAGCAACTAGCGGGGGGAGGGGCACAGATACGCAGTATTTT. Full variable domain (rest looked up from reference TRBV9 and TRBJ2-3): DSGVTQTPKHLITATGQRVTLRCSPRSGDLSVYWYQQSLDQGLQFLIQYYNGEERAKGNILERFSAQQFPDLHSELNLSSLELGDSALYFCASSVATSGGRGTDTQYFGPGTRLTVL.

This chain joins TRBV5-1 and TRBJ2-1; maybe TRBD2 (5 bases). The CDR3 is made up of 15 amino acids. CDR1 is SGHRS, CDR2 YFSETQ, per germline. With 0 bases removed from V and 5 bases from J, the gap between germline ends came to 12 bases. As DNA, the CDR3 is TGCGCCAGCAGCTTGGGAGGGTCAATCGACAATGAGCAGTTCTTC. This codes for CASSLGGSIDNEQFF.

The chain is built from TRBV19 and TRBJ1-6, with a tentative D call TRBD1 (6 bases). This CDR3 is built from 15 residues. Germline V gene data show CDR1 as LNHDA and CDR2 as SQIVND (reference sequence). With 4 bases removed from V and 7 bases from J, the gap between germline ends came to 14 bases. CDR3 sequence: CASSTTGFGNSPLHF. As DNA, the CDR3 is TGTGCCAGTAGTACCACAGGGTTTGGGAATTCACCCCTCCACTTT.

This chain links TRBV10-3 with TRBJ2-2; TRBD2 matches at 11 bases. J was trimmed by 6 bases and V by 10 bases; bases with no gene match: 7. The CDR3 has 14 amino acids. Looked up from germline, CDR1 is ENHRY and CDR2 is SYGVKD. CDR3 in DNA: TGTGCCACCAAACCGGGACTAGCGGCCGGGGAGCTGTTTTTT. It encodes CATKPGLAAGELFF.

The chain recombines TRBV5-1 with TRBJ2-5; maybe TRBD1 (5 bases). This CDR3 contains 14 residues. Looked up from germline, CDR1 is SGHRS and CDR2 is YFSETQ. V was clipped by 4 bases and J by 1 base, with 11 bases between them. For the CDR3, the DNA is TGCGCCAGCAGCCCGACAGACCTCCAAGAGACCCAGTACTTC. This codes for CASSPTDLQETQYF. Combining the CDR3 with reference TRBV5-1 and TRBJ2-5 gives the whole variable domain KAGVTQTPRYLIKTRGQQVTLSCSPISGHRSVSWYQQTPGQGLQFLFEYFSETQRNKGNFPGRFSGRQFSNSRSEMNVSTLELGDSALYLCASSPTDLQETQYFGPGTRLLVL.

In DNA form, the CDR3 reads TGTGCCAGCAGCTTGGGGGGACAGGGGATAGATACGCAGTATTTT. Amino acid sequence: CASSLGGQGIDTQYF. The chain is built from TRBV5-6 and TRBJ2-3; 10 bases match TRBD1. Germline lookup yields CDR1 SGHDT and CDR2 YYEEEE. V dropped 0 bases and J dropped 5; count of bases not matched to a gene: 3. CDR3 length: 15 residues.

The V and J genes are TRBV9 and TRBJ1-4; 7 positions agree with TRBD1. This CDR3 is built from 15 residues. Looked up from germline, CDR1 is SGDLS and CDR2 is YYNGEE. Trimming at V came to 4 bases and at J to 0 bases, leaving 3 bases not matched to a gene. This CDR3 is CASSPTGTTNEKLFF. DNA of the CDR3: TGTGCCAGCAGCCCGACAGGGACAACTAATGAAAAACTGTTTTTT.

The chain joins TRBV19 to TRBJ1-5; D is unresolved. The CDR3 is made up of 15 amino acids. Trimming left V 3 bases short and J 0 bases short, with 9 bases between. Germline V gene lookup returns CDR1 LNHDA and CDR2 SQIVND (reference sequence). The CDR3 DNA reads as TGTGCCAGTAGTATCTTATCAGGTAGCAATCAGCCCCAGCATTTT. It codes for CASSILSGSNQPQHF.